This TCR beta chain was obtained from a study of T cells after posttransplantation cyclophosphamide. Study-level findings and limits: Recipient CMV seropositivity and CMV reactivation strongly tracked TRB clonality. Blood and skin or GI T cell repertoires showed limited TRB overlap.

Generated by immunoSEQ multiplex PCR, the TCRdb table keeps only in-frame clones and is missing some. In the table there are over 15,000 clones, 74% of which are singletons. A marrow graft followed busulfan-fludarabine conditioning, with cyclophosphamide on days +3 and +4. The CDR3 is 16 amino acids. V was shortened by 1 base and J by 4 bases, with 16 bases between the two germline ends. Looked up from germline, CDR1 is MGHRA and CDR2 is YSYEKL. As regards this clone: What it binds is not known.

The TCR was taken from a male patient aged 25 to 39 who received an allogeneic stem cell transplant from a related donor, was CMV-positive, and had acute GVHD only. These T cells may partly come from the graft donor. V and J are TRBV4-1 and TRBJ1-1; D is unresolved. Source: PBMCs, taken after an allogeneic stem cell transplant with post-transplant cyclophosphamide. The DNA for the CDR3 is TGCGCCAGCAGCCAAGCCGATTTGGCATCTGGCACTGAAGCTTTCTTT. Translation gives CASSQADLASGTEAFF.